The 20 T cell receptor beta chains presented below share a single source sample, sequenced in a study of blood T cells in healthy people across ages. Using a J-beta primer mix together with a sample-barcoded 5' primer, a second PCR was run for roughly 7 to 11 cycles. Via MiXCR, TCRdb re-called the 5' RACE reads, giving one row per CDR3 protein. The sample carries fewer than 2 million distinct CDR3 sequences, about 39% recorded once. The sequenced sample consisted of blood. These receptors all come from a human donor in good health.

The chain has TRBV6-6 and TRBJ1-2; D might be TRBD1 (6 bases). Trimming removed 7 bases at V and 4 bases at J, with 19 bases between. The CDR3 extends over 15 amino acids. Germline loops: CDR1 MNHNY, CDR2 SVGAGI (reference sequence). The CDR3 loop is CASNPFDRRSYGYTF. The CDR3 DNA reads TGTGCCAGCAACCCTTTCGACAGGCGCAGCTATGGCTACACCTTC.

V usage is TRBV7-2 and J usage is TRBJ2-7; 10 bases are a match to TRBD2. Per the germline V gene, CDR1 is SGHTA and CDR2 is FQGNSA. The CDR3 is 17 residues long. J gave up 3 bases and V 1 base, and 9 bases lay outside the gene matches. The CDR3, as DNA: TGTGCCAGCAGCTTAGTGCATGCGAGCGGGGGGGTCTACGAGCAGTACTTC. Protein sequence: CASSLVHASGGVYEQYF.

The rearrangement joins TRBV7-2 to TRBJ2-7, with a weak D call TRBD1 (5 bases). V dropped 4 bases and J dropped 0 bases, with 10 bases sitting between them. Germline lookup yields CDR1 SGHTA and CDR2 FQGNSA. The CDR3 contains 14 residues. CDR3 DNA sequence: TGTGCCAGCAGCTCCCACAGGAACTCCTACGAGCAGTACTTC. It translates to CASSSHRNSYEQYF.

The J gene is TRBJ2-7, the V gene TRBV12-3 or TRBV12-4; D gene unclear. The CDR3 is made up of 15 amino acids. The V end was cut by 3 bases, the J end by 0 bases, with 12 bases between. The chain's CDR3 is CASSLGRPSSYEQYF. The DNA for the CDR3 is TGTGCCAGCAGTTTGGGCAGACCTAGCTCCTACGAGCAGTACTTC.

The V and J genes are TRBV12-3 or TRBV12-4 and TRBJ1-1; D remains unclear. V shed 3 bases and J shed 0 bases, with 8 bases lying between them. This CDR3 spans 14 amino acids. CDR3 sequence (DNA): TGTGCCAGCAGTTTTTCAGTCATGAACACTGAAGCTTTCTTT. Its translation: CASSFSVMNTEAFF.

The rearrangement links TRBV5-1 to TRBJ1-1; weak D call: TRBD1 (5 bases). Germline V gene lookup returns CDR1 SGHRS and CDR2 YFSETQ. The length of the CDR3 is 14 residues. The germline V and J ends were trimmed by 4 bases and 2 bases, with 12 bases remaining between them. This CDR3 is CASSIGQPNTEAFF. CDR3 DNA sequence: TGCGCCAGCAGCATAGGACAACCCAACACTGAAGCTTTCTTT.

This clonotype came up a few times. The chain joins TRBV11-3 to TRBJ2-7; the match to TRBD2 covers 10 bases. The CDR3 loop spans 19 amino acids. CDR1 is SGHNT and CDR2 is YENEEA in the germline V gene. With V trimmed by 2 bases and J by 0 bases, 13 bases remained unmatched. CDR3 protein: CASSLIFWTSGASSYEQYF. CDR3 coding DNA: TGTGCCAGCAGCTTAATATTTTGGACTAGCGGCGCGAGCTCCTACGAGCAGTACTTC.

This clonotype was recorded a few times. The chain combines TRBV20-1 with TRBJ2-7; possible D gene TRBD2, 5 bases. The CDR3 sequence is 15 residues long. Germline V gene lookup returns CDR1 DFQATT and CDR2 SNEGSKA (reference sequence). The germline V and J ends were trimmed by 0 bases and 0 bases, with 12 bases remaining between them. CDR3 protein: CSARDQSGYSYEQYF. DNA of the CDR3: TGCAGTGCTAGAGATCAGAGCGGTTACTCCTACGAGCAGTACTTC.

This clonotype was recorded only once. The V gene is TRBV28, the J gene TRBJ2-1; TRBD2 matches at 8 bases. The CDR3 has 15 amino acids. Germline V lookup: CDR1 MDHEN, CDR2 SYDVKM. V shed 6 bases and J 9 bases; nucleotides not matched to a gene: 13. CDR3 protein: CASSNRLGGASEQFF. The CDR3 DNA follows: TGTGCCAGCAGCAACCGACTCGGGGGGGCGAGTGAGCAGTTCTTC.

The V gene is TRBV30, the J gene TRBJ2-3; the match to TRBD1 covers 8 bases. The CDR3 extends over 14 amino acids. The V gene's germline CDR1 is GTSNPN and CDR2 SVGIG (reference sequence). V shed 0 bases and J 6 bases; nucleotides not matched to a gene: 5. CDR3 in DNA: TGTGCCTGGAGTGTGACAGGGGACGGCGATACGCAGTATTTT. This encodes CAWSVTGDGDTQYF.

The chain employs TRBV20-1 and TRBJ2-1; possibly TRBD2 for D (6 bases). V shed 5 bases and J shed 3 bases, with 14 bases lying between them. This CDR3 is built from 14 residues. Germline V gene data show CDR1 as DFQATT and CDR2 as SNEGSKA (reference sequence). The CDR3 DNA reads as TGCAGTGCTTCCCGGGGGTCCCTCTACAATGAGCAGTTCTTC. Its translation is CSASRGSLYNEQFF.

This clonotype was picked up many times. The rearrangement links TRBV5-5 to TRBJ2-7; 8 nucleotides align to TRBD1. V lost 5 bases, J lost 6 bases, and 13 bases stayed unmatched. The CDR3 runs 15 residues. CDR1 SGHKS and CDR2 YYEKEE come from the germline V gene (reference sequence). CDR3 sequence: CASRAIQGEGGEQYF. The CDR3 DNA is TGTGCCAGCAGGGCGATACAGGGGGAAGGCGGCGAGCAGTACTTC.

The rearrangement uses TRBV19 and TRBJ1-1; the D gene is possibly TRBD1 (6 bases). This CDR3 has 12 amino acids. The V gene lost 5 bases and the J gene lost 10 bases, with 14 bases spanning the gap. Germline CDR1 LNHDA, CDR2 SQIVND (reference sequence). The CDR3 sequence is CASSPRDNGAFF. CDR3 DNA: TGTGCCAGTAGTCCTCGGGACAATGGAGCTTTCTTT. Drawing the rest from reference TRBV19 and TRBJ1-1, the complete variable domain is DGGITQSPKYLFRKEGQNVTLSCEQNLNHDAMYWYRQDPGQGLRLIYYSQIVNDFQKGDIAEGYSVSREKKESFPLTVTSAQKNPTAFYLCASSPRDNGAFFGQGTRLTVV.

The V gene is TRBV20-1, the J gene TRBJ2-5; tentative D call: TRBD1 (5 bases). V dropped 6 bases and J dropped 5 bases, with 13 bases sitting between them. Per the germline V gene, CDR1 is DFQATT and CDR2 is SNEGSKA (reference sequence). This CDR3 region has 12 residues. The CDR3 bases are TGCAGTGCCCTGGACACGCCGGAGACCCAGTACTTC. This sequence encodes CSALDTPETQYF.

The genes are TRBV5-5 and TRBJ1-2; D is undetermined. V was trimmed by 3 bases and J by 3 bases, leaving 15 bases between them. Germline CDR1 reads SGHKS; CDR2 reads YYEKEE (reference sequence). CDR3 length: 15 residues. CDR3 in DNA: TGTGCCAGCAGCTATGGCCTCGATTCGCACTATGGCTACACCTTC. Translation: CASSYGLDSHYGYTF.

J is TRBJ2-1 and V is TRBV20-1; 9 bases agree with TRBD2. The CDR3 is 15 residues long. Looked up from germline, CDR1 is DFQATT and CDR2 is SNEGSKA (reference sequence). V lost 3 bases and J lost 8; bases outside the gene matches: 11. DNA for the CDR3: TGCAGTGCTAGCGACGGCGGGGGGGCTAAAGATGAGCAGTTCTTC. Translated: CSASDGGGAKDEQFF.

This chain links TRBV7-9 with TRBJ2-5; 8 bases fit TRBD2. The CDR3 loop spans 17 amino acids. Germline trimming cut 5 bases from V and 2 bases from J; bases unmatched to any gene: 13. CDR1 and CDR2 (germline): SEHNR, FQNEAQ (reference sequence). The CDR3 DNA reads as TGTGCCAGCAGCCCCCGTTCCGGTAGCGGGGTACAAGAGACCCAGTACTTC. It codes for CASSPRSGSGVQETQYF.

The rearrangement joins TRBV2 to TRBJ2-1; 11 nucleotides line up with TRBD1. The ends lost 8 bases at V and 10 bases at J; junction bases unmatched: 7. Germline CDR1 is SNHLY and CDR2 is FYNNEI. The CDR3 spans 13 residues. The CDR3 DNA reads as TGTGCCAGCCACAGGACAGGGGGCGTAGAGCAGTTCTTC. Residues: CASHRTGGVEQFF.

The chain combines TRBV28 with TRBJ1-2; D may be TRBD1 (6 bases). The V end lost 3 bases, the J end lost 2 bases, and 19 bases lay between the germline ends. The germline V gene has CDR1 MDHEN and CDR2 SYDVKM. This CDR3 has 17 residues. The CDR3 sequence is CASSFGGRARLNYGYTF. CDR3 DNA sequence: TGTGCCAGCAGTTTTGGGGGCAGGGCCCGTTTAAACTATGGCTACACCTTC.

The chain uses TRBV6-5 and TRBJ2-1, with a tentative D call TRBD2 (6 bases). Germline loops: CDR1 MNHEY, CDR2 SVGAGI. V lost 5 bases and J 6 bases, leaving 17 bases between the germline ends. The CDR3 runs to 15 residues. The CDR3 DNA follows: TGTGCCAGCAGTAGGAACTTAGTGGGGGGCAATGAGCAGTTCTTC. Its translation: CASSRNLVGGNEQFF.